Below are 30 T cell receptor beta chains sequenced from a single sample in a study of blood T cell repertoires in COVID-19. The protocol was immunoSEQ multiplex PCR, while the TCRdb copy is restricted to in-frame clones and leaves out a portion. Here the sample spans a few hundred thousand clones, around 85% being singletons. The source material was peripheral blood. These receptors all stem from a woman in her late teens or twenties with acute or convalescent COVID-19.

This clone was recorded only once. The CDR3 region has the DNA TGTGCCAGCAGCTCGGGACAGAACTATGGCTACACCTTC. Its translation is CASSSGQNYGYTF. J is TRBJ1-2 and V is TRBV6-5; 7 bases are shared with TRBD1. V lost 6 bases and J lost 2; bases outside the gene matches: 3. This CDR3 is built from 13 residues. Per germline, CDR1 MNHEY and CDR2 SVGAGI.

The chain combines TRBV7-9 with TRBJ2-3; 8 bases are shared with TRBD2. The CDR3 loop spans 14 amino acids. Germline V gene lookup returns CDR1 SEHNR and CDR2 FQNEAQ (reference sequence). V shed 6 bases, J shed 3 bases, and the junction held 5 bases outside the gene matches. CDR3 residues: CASRKGLETDTQYF. DNA for the CDR3: TGTGCCAGCAGAAAGGGACTAGAAACAGATACGCAGTATTTT.

V and J are TRBV6-5 and TRBJ2-7; unclear D gene. The germline CDR1 and CDR2 sequences are MNHEY and SVGAGI. The germline V and J ends were trimmed by 2 bases and 0 bases, with 8 bases remaining between them. The CDR3 consists of 14 residues. In DNA, the CDR3 is TGTGCCAGCAGTTACCAGCGCTTCTCCTACGAGCAGTACTTC. The encoded protein is CASSYQRFSYEQYF.

The rearrangement joins TRBV11-2 to TRBJ2-7; D unclear. V was clipped by 2 bases and J by 0 bases, with 5 bases between them. Germline V gene sequence: CDR1 SGHAT, CDR2 FQNNGV. This CDR3 is 13 amino acids long. CDR3 region: CASSLYRSYEQYF. CDR3 bases: TGTGCCAGCAGCTTATATCGCTCCTACGAGCAGTACTTC. Full variable domain (rest looked up from reference TRBV11-2 and TRBJ2-7): EAGVAQSPRYKIIEKRQSVAFWCNPISGHATLYWYQQILGQGPKLLIQFQNNGVVDDSQLPKDRFSAERLKGVDSTLKIQPAKLEDSAVYLCASSLYRSYEQYFGPGTRLTVT.

V and J are TRBV6-6 and TRBJ1-6; D gene ambiguous. The CDR3 sequence is 11 residues long. CDR1 is MNHNY, CDR2 SVGAGI, per germline (reference sequence). The V gene lost 6 bases and the J gene lost 9 bases, with 6 bases spanning the gap. CDR3 in amino acids: CASRNSSPLHF. CDR3 in DNA: TGTGCCAGCAGGAACTCTTCACCCCTCCACTTT.

V and J are TRBV15 and TRBJ1-4; the match to TRBD1 covers 7 bases. The V segment lost 0 bases and the J segment 8 bases; nucleotides outside the gene matches: 9. Germline CDR1 is LNHNV and CDR2 is YYDKDF (reference sequence). The CDR3 covers 16 residues. In DNA form, the CDR3 reads TGTGCCACCAGCAGAGAAACTGACAGGGCAAAAGAAAAACTGTTTTTT. Translation gives CATSRETDRAKEKLFF. Supplemented by reference TRBV15 and TRBJ1-4, the full variable domain reads DAMVIQNPRYQVTQFGKPVTLSCSQTLNHNVMYWYQQKSSQAPKLLFHYYDKDFNNEADTPDNFQSRRPNTSFCFLDIRSPGLGDTAMYLCATSRETDRAKEKLFFGSGTQLSVL.

The chain recombines TRBV5-4 with TRBJ1-1; 8 bases agree with TRBD1. There are 16 residues in the CDR3. Per the germline V gene, CDR1 is SGHNT and CDR2 is YYREEE (reference sequence). V shed 4 bases, J shed 4 bases, and the junction held 12 bases outside the gene matches. The CDR3: CASSAKAGGAGTEAFF. CDR3 in DNA: TGTGCCAGCAGCGCGAAGGCAGGGGGCGCGGGCACTGAAGCTTTCTTT.

The genes are TRBV4-1 and TRBJ2-3, with TRBD2 matching 8 bases. This CDR3 has 20 amino acids. After removal of 2 bases from V and 5 bases from J, the junction contained 21 bases not matched to a gene. CDR1 MGHRA and CDR2 YSYEKL come from the germline V gene. CDR3 nucleotide sequence: TGCGCCAGCAGCCAAAGTCATAATAGTCCGGGCGGGGGGCCGGGAGATACGCAGTATTTT. Residues: CASSQSHNSPGGGPGDTQYF.

The chain combines TRBV5-1 with TRBJ1-2; 7 bases match TRBD1. Germline values: CDR1 SGHRS, CDR2 YFSETQ. The V and J ends lost 3 bases and 0 bases, in that order; junction bases with no gene match: 5. The CDR3 covers 15 residues. The CDR3 DNA sequence: TGCGCCAGCAGCTCGCAGGGACAGCCTAACTATGGCTACACCTTC. This gives the protein CASSSQGQPNYGYTF.

This clone was observed a single time. The J gene is TRBJ2-5, the V gene TRBV3-1 (or the pseudogene TRBV3-2); the D gene is possibly TRBD2 (6 bases). V gave up 4 bases and J gave up 4 bases, with 16 bases separating them. Germline-derived CDR1 and CDR2 are LGHDT and YNNKEL (reference sequence). The CDR3 has 15 amino acids. This chain's CDR3 is CASSPLAARGETQYF. CDR3 DNA: TGTGCCAGCAGCCCTTTAGCGGCTAGAGGAGAGACCCAGTACTTC.

The gene calls are TRBV28 and TRBJ1-5, with 8 bases aligning to TRBD1. Germline loops: CDR1 MDHEN, CDR2 SYDVKM. The CDR3 spans 17 residues. The V gene end was trimmed by 4 bases and the J gene end by 3 bases; junction bases not matched to a gene: 11. CDR3: CASSSLQDREDNQPQHF. CDR3 DNA: TGTGCCAGCAGTTCCCTCCAGGACAGGGAAGACAATCAGCCCCAGCATTTT.

The J gene is TRBJ2-2, the V gene TRBV5-4, with 9 bases aligning to TRBD1. Germline V gene sequence: CDR1 SGHNT, CDR2 YYREEE (reference sequence). Trimming took 2 bases from V and 5 from J; bases not matched to a gene: 4. The CDR3 has 15 amino acids. The DNA for the CDR3 is TGTGCCAGCAGCTTCCCGACAGGGGGGACCGGGGAGCTGTTTTTT. Its translation: CASSFPTGGTGELFF.

This clone has ten or more counts. The chain employs TRBV11-2 and TRBJ1-6, with D hard to call. CDR3 size: 18 residues. V shed 2 bases and J shed 0 bases, with 14 bases lying between them. In germline, CDR1 is SGHAT, CDR2 FQNNGV. CDR3 protein: CASSLRRIFSSYNSPLHF. CDR3 DNA: TGTGCCAGCAGCTTAAGGCGGATCTTCAGCTCCTATAATTCACCCCTCCACTTT.

V usage is TRBV6-5 and J usage is TRBJ2-4, with 7 bases fitting TRBD1. Trimming cost V 5 bases and J 9 bases; bases outside gene matches: 10. CDR3 length: 14 residues. The germline V gene has CDR1 MNHEY and CDR2 SVGAGI. The CDR3 DNA follows: TGTGCCAGCAGTACCGACAGGGAATACGGCATTCAGTACTTC. It translates to CASSTDREYGIQYF.

The J gene is TRBJ1-1, the V gene TRBV4-2; D is ambiguous. This CDR3 has 15 amino acids. V was clipped by 0 bases and J by 0 bases, with 8 bases between them. Germline CDR1 LGHNA, CDR2 YNFKEQ. CDR3 sequence: CASSQDDGLNTEAFF. The CDR3, as DNA: TGTGCCAGCAGCCAAGATGACGGGTTGAACACTGAAGCTTTCTTT.

The rearrangement links TRBV6-5 to TRBJ2-2; the D is unclear. This CDR3 is built from 14 residues. V gave up 2 bases and J gave up 1 base, with 5 bases separating them. Germline values: CDR1 MNHEY, CDR2 SVGAGI. In DNA form, the CDR3 reads TGTGCCAGCAGTTACCGAGAGAACACCGGGGAGCTGTTTTTT. It codes for CASSYRENTGELFF.

This chain connects TRBV24-1 to TRBJ2-2, with D possibly being TRBD1 (5 bases). Germline V gene data show CDR1 as KGHDR and CDR2 as SFDVKD. The CDR3 is 12 amino acids. The ends were cut back, 7 bases at V and 6 bases at J, with 8 bases in the middle. CDR3 DNA sequence: TGTGCCACCAGCAGGGTTTCCGGGGAGCTGTTTTTT. Its protein product is CATSRVSGELFF.

This chain connects TRBV5-1 to TRBJ2-5; D is possibly TRBD1 (6 bases). The CDR3 is made up of 14 amino acids. The V gene's germline CDR1 is SGHRS and CDR2 YFSETQ. V was trimmed by 0 bases and J by 3 bases, leaving 9 bases between them. CDR3 loop: CASSLVHREETQYF. Here the CDR3 DNA reads TGCGCCAGCAGCTTGGTCCACAGGGAAGAGACCCAGTACTTC.

The V call is TRBV18, the J call TRBJ1-5; 7 bases align to TRBD1. The J segment lost 0 bases and the V segment lost 4 bases, leaving 3 bases of the junction unmatched. Germline loops: CDR1 KGHSH, CDR2 LQKENI. This CDR3 is built from 15 residues. In nucleotides, the CDR3 is TGTGCCAGCTCACAGGGGACAGATAGCAATCAGCCCCAGCATTTT. Translated, it gives CASSQGTDSNQPQHF.

This clone was counted once. The chain links TRBV5-4 to TRBJ1-1; D perhaps matches TRBD1 (5 bases). Germline CDR1 SGHNT, CDR2 YYREEE (reference sequence). There are 12 residues in the CDR3. V gave up 0 bases and J gave up 11 bases, with 11 bases separating them. CDR3 in DNA: TGTGCCAGCAGCTTGGGCAGGGTTGGGGCTTTCTTT. Its protein is CASSLGRVGAFF.

The rearrangement links TRBV11-2 to TRBJ2-7; 9 nucleotides line up with TRBD1. Germline CDR1 reads SGHAT; CDR2 reads FQNNGV. CDR3 length: 19 residues. With V trimmed by 2 bases and J by 0 bases, 14 bases remained unmatched. Written as DNA, the CDR3 is TGTGCCAGCAGCTTAAGGGACAGGGCTATTCCACTTAGCTCCTACGAGCAGTACTTC. It specifies CASSLRDRAIPLSSYEQYF. Based on the CDR3 plus reference TRBV11-2 and TRBJ2-7, the full variable domain is EAGVAQSPRYKIIEKRQSVAFWCNPISGHATLYWYQQILGQGPKLLIQFQNNGVVDDSQLPKDRFSAERLKGVDSTLKIQPAKLEDSAVYLCASSLRDRAIPLSSYEQYFGPGTRLTVT.

This clone came up once. The V gene is TRBV29-1, the J gene TRBJ2-7, with 10 bases aligning to TRBD2. This CDR3 spans 13 amino acids. V was clipped by 4 bases and J by 6 bases; unmatched bases: 6. In germline, CDR1 is SQVTM, CDR2 ANQGSEA. In DNA, the CDR3 is TGCAGCGTTGTCCCCCTAGCGGGAGTCGAGCAGTACTTC. Residues: CSVVPLAGVEQYF.

V is TRBV6-6 and J is TRBJ2-2; D gene uncertain. The germline V gene has CDR1 MNHNY and CDR2 SVGAGI (reference sequence). V gave up 8 bases and J gave up 6 bases, with 7 bases separating them. This CDR3 has 11 amino acids. The CDR3 DNA follows: TGTGCCAGCGGCCCACCCGGGGAGCTGTTTTTT. The encoded protein is CASGPPGELFF.

The chain is built from TRBV2 and TRBJ1-6, with a tentative D call TRBD1 (5 bases). V lost 2 bases and J 3 bases, leaving 11 bases between the germline ends. Germline CDR1 SNHLY, CDR2 FYNNEI. This CDR3 is built from 16 residues. CDR3 coding DNA: TGTGCCAGCAGTGAAAATGGTGACAGCTATAATTCACCCCTCCACTTT. It translates to CASSENGDSYNSPLHF.

The rearrangement uses TRBV15 and TRBJ1-1; a weak D match, TRBD1 (5 bases). Trimming removed 1 base from V and 3 bases from J, with 6 bases in between. The CDR3 covers 13 residues. The germline gives CDR1 LNHNV, CDR2 YYDKDF (reference sequence). The CDR3, as DNA: TGTGCCACCAGCAGAGTGACAGACACTGAAGCTTTCTTT. It translates to CATSRVTDTEAFF.

The chain couples TRBV5-1 to TRBJ2-4; D remains unclear. The germline V gene has CDR1 SGHRS and CDR2 YFSETQ. The germline V and J ends were trimmed by 5 bases and 5 bases, with 11 bases remaining between them. This CDR3 region has 13 residues. Here the CDR3 reads CASSQTRQNIQYF. The CDR3 DNA reads TGCGCCAGCAGTCAGACACGCCAAAACATTCAGTACTTC.

The gene calls are TRBV19 and TRBJ2-5; a possible D gene is TRBD1 (6 bases). The CDR3 consists of 14 residues. V was pared by 6 bases and J by 2 bases, with 13 bases between. The germline V gene encodes CDR1 LNHDA and CDR2 SQIVND (reference sequence). CDR3 sequence: CASSLGQQQETQYF. The CDR3 DNA follows: TGTGCCAGTAGCCTCGGACAGCAACAAGAGACCCAGTACTTC.

This clone was recorded a few times. V usage is TRBV7-8 and J usage is TRBJ1-1; a possible D gene is TRBD1 (6 bases). V was shortened by 5 bases and J by 1 base, with 17 bases between the two germline ends. CDR1 and CDR2 (germline): SGHVS, FQNEAQ. The CDR3 is 16 residues long. This CDR3 is CASSAYRAGENTEAFF. CDR3 nucleotide sequence: TGTGCCAGCAGCGCCTACCGGGCAGGGGAGAACACTGAAGCTTTCTTT.

The chain is built from TRBV11-2 and TRBJ2-7, with D tentatively TRBD1 (6 bases). The CDR3 consists of 14 residues. V lost 4 bases and J lost 2, with 12 bases in between. Germline V gene sequence: CDR1 SGHAT, CDR2 FQNNGV. This CDR3 reads CASSSIGQTYEQYF. The CDR3, as DNA: TGTGCCAGCAGCTCGATTGGACAGACCTACGAGCAGTACTTC.

This clone was seen just once. The chain links TRBV3-1 (or the pseudogene TRBV3-2) to TRBJ1-1; unclear D gene. Trimming took 6 bases from V and 1 from J, leaving 6 bases between them. Per germline, CDR1 LGHDT and CDR2 YNNKEL (reference sequence). This CDR3 contains 12 residues. The CDR3, as DNA: TGTGCCAGCAGGTACGGGAACACTGAAGCTTTCTTT. Protein sequence: CASRYGNTEAFF.